The T cell receptor beta chain described here comes from a study of T cell responses to AZD1222 COVID-19 vaccine. Study results and limitations: The span of vaccine-associated CD4 TCRs extended across spike, with dominance at 160-218 and 743-854. None of the repertoires were sampled until the peak T cell response had passed. Elevations in Spike-specific TCR breadth and depth followed administration of two AZD1222 doses.

A word on this clone: What it binds is not known.

J gave up 0 bases and V 0 bases, and 9 bases lay outside the gene matches. Germline V CDR1 and CDR2: MGHRA, YSYEKL. This CDR3 region has 18 residues. Generated by immunoSEQ multiplex PCR, the TCRdb table keeps only in-frame clones and is missing some. The sample includes around 150,000 clones, 80% to 95% of them seen just once. Some second doses came at about 4 weeks and others at about 12 weeks; these were pooled. The chain combines TRBV4-1 with TRBJ2-3, with TRBD1 matching 7 bases. The source material was peripheral blood, sampled 28 days after the second AZD1222 dose. This TCR was recovered from an adult who received the AZD1222 COVID-19 vaccine. The CDR3 reads CASSQDRTGVISTDTQYF. Written as DNA, the CDR3 is TGCGCCAGCAGCCAAGACCGAACAGGGGTGATTAGCACAGATACGCAGTATTTT.